A selection of T cell receptor beta chains follows, all from one sample in a study of shared clonotypes between healthy human individuals. Clones were read by immunoSEQ multiplex PCR, and TCRdb kept only the in-frame ones, dropping some. This table has 2.5 million or so clones, more than 90% appearing once. Material: naive CD4+ T cells sorted from blood. The source of these receptors is a man between 18 and 35 years old in good health. The CDR3 runs from the conserved cysteine through the conserved F or W. A D gene is named only where the DNA matches it firmly. Not every row has a clone size; where given, it reads once, few, many or a size class.

abundance	v_gene	d_gene	j_gene	CDR3nt	CDR3aa
once	TRBV7-2	NA	TRBJ1-4	TGTGCCAGCAGTACTCCCACTCGAGCAGACGCAACTAATGAAAAACTGTTTTTT	CASSTPTRADATNEKLFF
NA	TRBV5-8	TRBD2	TRBJ2-7	TGTGCCAGCACCGTTACCGGGACTAGCCGCTACGAGCAGTACTTC	CASTVTGTSRYEQYF
NA	TRBV4-1	TRBD2	TRBJ2-1	TGCGCCAGCAGCCAAATCCGGGGGGGGCCGGATGAGCAGTTCTTC	CASSQIRGGPDEQFF
NA	TRBV18	TRBD1	TRBJ2-1	TGTGCCAGCTCACCGAGAGACAGGGGTTTCAATGAGCAGTTCTTC	CASSPRDRGFNEQFF
NA	TRBV5-1	NA	TRBJ2-5	TGCGCCAGCAGCGGGGGAGGGGGCGGAGAGACCCAGTACTTC	CASSGGGGGETQYF
few	TRBV5-5	NA	TRBJ1-6	TGTGCCAGCAGCTTGGGGACAGTGCCAGGACCCCTCCACTTT	CASSLGTVPGPLHF
NA	TRBV5-1	NA	TRBJ2-5	TGCGCCAGCAGCTTGCAGGGATTGGGGAACCAAGAGACCCAGTACTTC	CASSLQGLGNQETQYF
once	TRBV4-3	NA	TRBJ2-3	TGCGCCAGCAGCGACGGATTGGGCGGGATTAGCACAGATACGCAGTATTTT	CASSDGLGGISTDTQYF
NA	TRBV2	TRBD2	TRBJ2-3	TGTGCCAGCAACCTAGCGGGGGGGCAAGGAGATACGCAGTATTTT	CASNLAGGQGDTQYF
NA	TRBV27	TRBD1	TRBJ1-2	TGTGCCAGCAGTTTATCGACAGGACAGGGGAGTTTCAACCCTTATGGCTACACCTTC	CASSLSTGQGSFNPYGYTF
NA	TRBV12-5	TRBD1	TRBJ1-2	TGTGCTAGTGGTCCGTCATTCCCGGCGCTGCAGGGGGATGGCTACACCTTC	CASGPSFPALQGDGYTF
NA	TRBV18	NA	TRBJ2-7	TGTGCCAGCTCACCACTCAGGGACTGGAACTCCTACGAGCAGTACTTC	CASSPLRDWNSYEQYF
NA	TRBV5-1	TRBD1	TRBJ2-7	TGCGCCAGCAGCTTGGCTGCGACAGGGGCCTACGAGCAGTACTTC	CASSLAATGAYEQYF
NA	TRBV19	NA	TRBJ1-1	TGTGCCAGTAGTACCCCCTCCCGGAACACTGAAGCTTTCTTT	CASSTPSRNTEAFF
NA	TRBV7-2	TRBD2	TRBJ2-3	TGTGCCAGCAGCTTAGATGTGGCGGGGGGGCCGGATACGCAGTATTTT	CASSLDVAGGPDTQYF
NA	TRBV10-3	NA	TRBJ2-2	TGTGCCATCAGTGATTACGGGGAGCTGTTTTTT	CAISDYGELFF
NA	TRBV5-6	NA	TRBJ2-7	TGTGCCAGCAGCTTAAACGGAAGGGGCCCCTACGAGCAGTACTTC	CASSLNGRGPYEQYF
NA	TRBV9	NA	TRBJ1-4	TGTGCCAGCAGCGTAGCAGTGGTTAATGAAAAACTGTTTTTT	CASSVAVVNEKLFF
NA	TRBV5-1	NA	TRBJ2-3	TGCGCCAGCAGCTTGGTTCAGGGCAACACAGATACGCAGTATTTT	CASSLVQGNTDTQYF
NA	TRBV11-3	TRBD2	TRBJ2-2	TGTGCCAGCAGCTTAGCGAGCGGGAGGAAGACCGGGGAGCTGTTTTTT	CASSLASGRKTGELFF
once	TRBV5-1	TRBD1	TRBJ2-7	TGCGCCAGCAGCCCGACAGGGGGGTACTACGAGCAGTACTTC	CASSPTGGYYEQYF
NA	TRBV4-1	TRBD2	TRBJ2-7	TGCGCCAGCAGCCAAGAAGCTGATCGGGGGAGGGACGAGCAGTACTTC	CASSQEADRGRDEQYF
NA	TRBV7-9	NA	TRBJ2-7	TGTGCCAGCAGCTTAAACAGGCTATCCCTCTACGAGCAGTACTTC	CASSLNRLSLYEQYF
NA	TRBV28	NA	TRBJ2-3	TGTGCCAGCATTCGAGGGGGGGCAGCAGATACGCAGTATTTT	CASIRGGAADTQYF
NA	TRBV11-2	TRBD1	TRBJ2-6	TGTGCCAGCAGCTTGGACAGGGTCAGGGTGTTGGCTGGGGCCAACGTCCTGACTTTC	CASSLDRVRVLAGANVLTF
once	TRBV28	NA	TRBJ2-7	TGTGCCAGCAGTTTAAGGGGAGACGGGTACGAGCAGTACTTC	CASSLRGDGYEQYF
NA	TRBV10-2	NA	TRBJ2-7	TGCGCCAGCAGTGAGTTTGGGGACGAGCAGTACTTC	CASSEFGDEQYF
NA	TRBV27	TRBD1	TRBJ2-7	TGTGCCAGCAGTTGGACCGGGACAGGGGACTACGAGCAGTACTTC	CASSWTGTGDYEQYF
NA	TRBV12-5	TRBD1	TRBJ2-7	TGTGCTAGTGGTTTCACGCCAAAACAGGGGTCGTCCCTTACCTACGAGCAGTACTTC	CASGFTPKQGSSLTYEQYF
NA	TRBV29-1	TRBD1	TRBJ1-6	TGCAGCGTTGTCCAGGGGGCGCGGGTTGGGTCACCCCTCCACTTT	CSVVQGARVGSPLHF
NA	TRBV18	NA	TRBJ2-7	TGTGCCAGCTCAATGACAGGACGCTCCTACGAGCAGTACTTC	CASSMTGRSYEQYF
NA	TRBV5-1	NA	TRBJ1-5	TGCGCCAGCAGCTTGTGGGCAGGGGAAAATCAGCCCCAGCATTTT	CASSLWAGENQPQHF
NA	TRBV19	NA	TRBJ1-1	TGTGCCAGTAGTATCCCCAGGACGCCTCGAAACACTGAAGCTTTCTTT	CASSIPRTPRNTEAFF